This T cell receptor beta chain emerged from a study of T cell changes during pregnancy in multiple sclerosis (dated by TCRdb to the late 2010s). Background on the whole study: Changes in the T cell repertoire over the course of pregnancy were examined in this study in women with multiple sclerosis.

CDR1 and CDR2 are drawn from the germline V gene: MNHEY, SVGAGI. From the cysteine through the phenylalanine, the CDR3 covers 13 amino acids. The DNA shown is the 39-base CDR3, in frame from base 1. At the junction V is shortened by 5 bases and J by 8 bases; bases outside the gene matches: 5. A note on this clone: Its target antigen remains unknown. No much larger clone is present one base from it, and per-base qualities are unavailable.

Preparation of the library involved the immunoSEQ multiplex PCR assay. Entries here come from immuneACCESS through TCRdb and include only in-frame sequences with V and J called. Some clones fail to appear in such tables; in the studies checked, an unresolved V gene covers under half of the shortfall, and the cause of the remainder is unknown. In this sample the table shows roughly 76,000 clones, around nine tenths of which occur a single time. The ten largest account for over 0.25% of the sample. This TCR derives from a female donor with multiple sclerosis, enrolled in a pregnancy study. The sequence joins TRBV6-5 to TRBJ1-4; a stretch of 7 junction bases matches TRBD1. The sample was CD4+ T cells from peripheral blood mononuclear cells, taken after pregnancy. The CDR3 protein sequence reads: CASSRDRREKLFF. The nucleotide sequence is TGTGCCAGCAGTCGGGACAGACGGGAAAAACTGTTTTTT.